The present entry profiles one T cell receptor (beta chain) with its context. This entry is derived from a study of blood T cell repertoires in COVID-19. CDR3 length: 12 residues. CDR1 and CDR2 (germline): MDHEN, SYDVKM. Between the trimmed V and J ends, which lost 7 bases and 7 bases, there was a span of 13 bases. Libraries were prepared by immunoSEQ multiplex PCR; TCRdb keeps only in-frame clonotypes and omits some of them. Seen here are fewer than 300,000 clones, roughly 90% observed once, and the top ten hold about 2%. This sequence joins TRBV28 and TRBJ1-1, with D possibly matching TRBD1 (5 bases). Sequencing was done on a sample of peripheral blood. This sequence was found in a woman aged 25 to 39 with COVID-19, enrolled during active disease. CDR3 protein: CASKGQGYEAFF. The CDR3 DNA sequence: TGTGCCAGCAAGGGGCAGGGCTATGAAGCTTTCTTT.